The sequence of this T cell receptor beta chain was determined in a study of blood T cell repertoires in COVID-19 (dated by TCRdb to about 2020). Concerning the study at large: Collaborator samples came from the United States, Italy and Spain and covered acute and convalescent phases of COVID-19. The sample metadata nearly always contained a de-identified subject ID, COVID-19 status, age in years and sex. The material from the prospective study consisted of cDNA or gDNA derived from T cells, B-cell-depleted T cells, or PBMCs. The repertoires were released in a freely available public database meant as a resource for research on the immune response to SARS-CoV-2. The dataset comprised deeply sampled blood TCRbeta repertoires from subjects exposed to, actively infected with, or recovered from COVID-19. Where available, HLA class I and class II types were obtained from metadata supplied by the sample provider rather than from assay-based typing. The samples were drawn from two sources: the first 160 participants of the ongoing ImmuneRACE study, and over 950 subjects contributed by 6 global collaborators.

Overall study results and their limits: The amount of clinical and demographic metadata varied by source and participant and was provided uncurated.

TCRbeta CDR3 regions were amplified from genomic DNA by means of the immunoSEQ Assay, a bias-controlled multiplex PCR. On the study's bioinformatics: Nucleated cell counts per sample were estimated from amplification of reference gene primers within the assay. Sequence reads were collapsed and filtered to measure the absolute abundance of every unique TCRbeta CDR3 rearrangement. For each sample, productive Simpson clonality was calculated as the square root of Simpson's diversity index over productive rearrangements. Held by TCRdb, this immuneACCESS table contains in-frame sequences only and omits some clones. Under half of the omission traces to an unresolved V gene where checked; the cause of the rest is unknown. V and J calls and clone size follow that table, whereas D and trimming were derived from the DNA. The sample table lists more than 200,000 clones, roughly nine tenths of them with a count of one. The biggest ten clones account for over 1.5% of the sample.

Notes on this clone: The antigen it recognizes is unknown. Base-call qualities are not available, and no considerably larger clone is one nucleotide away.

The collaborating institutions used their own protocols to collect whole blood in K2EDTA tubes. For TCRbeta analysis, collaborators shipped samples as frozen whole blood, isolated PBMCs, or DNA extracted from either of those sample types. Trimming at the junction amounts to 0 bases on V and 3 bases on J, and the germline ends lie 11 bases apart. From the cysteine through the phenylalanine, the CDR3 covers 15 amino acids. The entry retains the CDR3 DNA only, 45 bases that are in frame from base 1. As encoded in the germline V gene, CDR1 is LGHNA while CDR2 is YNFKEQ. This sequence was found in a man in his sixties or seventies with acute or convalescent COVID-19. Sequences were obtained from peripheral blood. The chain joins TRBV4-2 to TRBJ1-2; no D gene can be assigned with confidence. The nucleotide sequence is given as TGTGCCAGCAGCCAAGAGGCGATGCAGGACTATGGCTACACCTTC. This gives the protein CASSQEAMQDYGYTF.